Described below is a single T cell receptor beta chain sequence and its context. This entry is derived from a study of blood T cell repertoires in COVID-19. V was cut by 6 bases and J by 5 bases, with 22 bases left in between. Looked up from germline, CDR1 is SGHTA and CDR2 is FQGNSA. The CDR3 is 16 amino acids. Authors' processing steps: It was from reference gene primer amplification that nucleated cell counts were estimated. The data were produced by immunoSEQ multiplex PCR, yet TCRdb's version contains in-frame clones alone and is incomplete. From that table come the V and J calls and clone size; the DNA was used to work out D and trimming. This table has some 200,000 clones, 65% to 85% appearing once.

The TCR sequence derives from a woman aged 80 or older with acute or convalescent COVID-19. The chain recombines TRBV7-2 with TRBJ1-2, with D perhaps matching TRBD1 (6 bases). The source material was peripheral blood. The CDR3 protein is CASRSEGTRGPYGYTF. DNA for the CDR3: TGTGCCAGCAGGTCCGAAGGGACACGGGGTCCATATGGCTACACCTTC.